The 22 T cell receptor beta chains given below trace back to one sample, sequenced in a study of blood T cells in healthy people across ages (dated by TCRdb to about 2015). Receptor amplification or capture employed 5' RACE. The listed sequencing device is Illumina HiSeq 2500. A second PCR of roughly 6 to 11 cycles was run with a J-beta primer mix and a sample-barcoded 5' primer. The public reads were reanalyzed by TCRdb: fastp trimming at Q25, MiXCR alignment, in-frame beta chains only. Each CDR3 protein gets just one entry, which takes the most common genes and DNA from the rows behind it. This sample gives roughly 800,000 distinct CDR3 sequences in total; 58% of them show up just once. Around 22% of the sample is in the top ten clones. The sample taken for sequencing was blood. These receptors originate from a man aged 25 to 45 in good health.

The CDR3 protein is CASSAPRTSYEQYF. CDR3 nucleotides: TGTGCCAGCAGCGCCCCCCGGACCTCCTACGAGCAGTACTTC. The V and J genes are TRBV12-3 or TRBV12-4 and TRBJ2-7, with D hard to call. The CDR3 is made up of 14 amino acids. Between the trimmed V and J ends, which lost 6 bases and 0 bases, there was a span of 12 bases.

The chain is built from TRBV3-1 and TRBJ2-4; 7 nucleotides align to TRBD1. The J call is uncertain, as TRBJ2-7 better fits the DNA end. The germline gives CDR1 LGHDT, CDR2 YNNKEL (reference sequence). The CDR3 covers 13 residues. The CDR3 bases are TGTGCCAGCAGCCGAGAACAGGGGTACGAGCAGTACTTC. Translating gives CASSREQGYEQYF.

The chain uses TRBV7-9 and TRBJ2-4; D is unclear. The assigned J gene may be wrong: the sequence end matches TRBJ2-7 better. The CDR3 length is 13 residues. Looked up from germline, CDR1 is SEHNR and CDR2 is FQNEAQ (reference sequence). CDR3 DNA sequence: TGTGCCAGCAGCTTAGGTTGGAGTAGCGAGCAGTACTTC. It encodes CASSLGWSSEQYF.

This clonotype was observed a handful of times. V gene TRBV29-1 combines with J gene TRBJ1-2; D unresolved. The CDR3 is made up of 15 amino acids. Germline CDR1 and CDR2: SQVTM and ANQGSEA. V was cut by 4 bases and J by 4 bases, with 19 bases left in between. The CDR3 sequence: CSVASSFGIGYGYTF. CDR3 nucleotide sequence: TGCAGCGTTGCGAGTTCCTTCGGAATCGGCTATGGCTACACCTTC.

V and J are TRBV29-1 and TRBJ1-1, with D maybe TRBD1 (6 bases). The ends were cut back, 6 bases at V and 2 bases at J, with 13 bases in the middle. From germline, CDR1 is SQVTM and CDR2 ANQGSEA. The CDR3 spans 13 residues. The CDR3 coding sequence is TGCAGCGTGAAGACAGGACTAAACACTGAAGCTTTCTTT. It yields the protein CSVKTGLNTEAFF.

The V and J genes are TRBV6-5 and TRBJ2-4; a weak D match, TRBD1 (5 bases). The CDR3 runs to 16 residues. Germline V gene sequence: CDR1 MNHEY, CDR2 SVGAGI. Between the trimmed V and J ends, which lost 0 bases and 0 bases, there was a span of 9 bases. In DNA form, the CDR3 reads TGTGCCAGCAGTTACTCTCAAGGGGTAGCCAAAAACATTCAGTACTTC. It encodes CASSYSQGVAKNIQYF.

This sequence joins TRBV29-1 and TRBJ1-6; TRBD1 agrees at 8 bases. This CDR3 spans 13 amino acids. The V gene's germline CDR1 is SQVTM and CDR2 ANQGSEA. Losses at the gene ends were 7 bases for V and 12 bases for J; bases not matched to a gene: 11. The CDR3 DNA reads TGCAGCGCCAGGACAGGGCTAGAGGGACCCCTCCACTTT. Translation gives CSARTGLEGPLHF.

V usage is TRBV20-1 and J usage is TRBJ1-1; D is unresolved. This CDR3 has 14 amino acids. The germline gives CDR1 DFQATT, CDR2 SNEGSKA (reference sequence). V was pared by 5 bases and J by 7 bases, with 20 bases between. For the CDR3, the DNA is TGCAGTGCTTCTCCCCCCTCGGACTCGATTGAAGCTTTCTTT. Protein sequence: CSASPPSDSIEAFF.

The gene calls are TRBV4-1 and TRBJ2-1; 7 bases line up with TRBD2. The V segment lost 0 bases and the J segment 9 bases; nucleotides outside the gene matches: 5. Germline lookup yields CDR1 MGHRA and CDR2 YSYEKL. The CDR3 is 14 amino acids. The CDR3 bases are TGCGCCAGCAGCCAAGAGCGGGAGAGGGGTGAGCAGTTCTTC. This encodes CASSQERERGEQFF.

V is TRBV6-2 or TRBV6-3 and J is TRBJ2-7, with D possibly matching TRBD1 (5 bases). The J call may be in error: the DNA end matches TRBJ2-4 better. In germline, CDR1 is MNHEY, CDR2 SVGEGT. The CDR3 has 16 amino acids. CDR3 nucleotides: TGTGCCAGCAGACCAACCTTGGCAGGGCGGATGGACATTCAGTACTTC. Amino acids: CASRPTLAGRMDIQYF.

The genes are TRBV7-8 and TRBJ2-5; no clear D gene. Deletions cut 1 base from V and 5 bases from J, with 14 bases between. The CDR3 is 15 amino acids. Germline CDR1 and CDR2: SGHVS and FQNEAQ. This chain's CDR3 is CASSLDPSRSETQYF. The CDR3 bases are TGTGCCAGCAGCTTAGACCCCTCTAGGTCCGAGACCCAGTACTTC.

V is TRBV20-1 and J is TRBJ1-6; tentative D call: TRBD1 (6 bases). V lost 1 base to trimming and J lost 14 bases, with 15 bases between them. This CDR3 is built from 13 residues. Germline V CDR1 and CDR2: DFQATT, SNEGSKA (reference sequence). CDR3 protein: CSARVGGAPTLHF. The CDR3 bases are TGCAGTGCTAGAGTTGGGGGGGCCCCTACCCTCCACTTT.

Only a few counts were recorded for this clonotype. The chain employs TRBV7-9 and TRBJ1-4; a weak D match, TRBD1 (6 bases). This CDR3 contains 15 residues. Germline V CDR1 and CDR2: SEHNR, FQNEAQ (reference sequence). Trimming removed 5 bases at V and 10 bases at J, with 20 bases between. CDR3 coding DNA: TGTGCCAGCAGCCCGAGACAGGCAATGGGGCTAAAACTGTTTTTT. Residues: CASSPRQAMGLKLFF.

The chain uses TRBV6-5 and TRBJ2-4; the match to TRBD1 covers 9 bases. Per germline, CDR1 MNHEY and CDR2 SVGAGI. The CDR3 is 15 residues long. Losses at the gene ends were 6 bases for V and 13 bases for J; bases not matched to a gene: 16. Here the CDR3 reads CASSRYPGTGREQYF. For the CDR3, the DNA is TGTGCCAGCAGCCGCTATCCCGGGACAGGGAGAGAGCAGTACTTC.

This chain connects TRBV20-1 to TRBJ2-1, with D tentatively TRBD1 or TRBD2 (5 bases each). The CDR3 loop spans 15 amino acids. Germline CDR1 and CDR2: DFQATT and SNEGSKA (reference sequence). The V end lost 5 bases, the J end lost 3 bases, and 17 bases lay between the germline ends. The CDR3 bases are TGCAGTGCTCACCCCCAGGGTCGGGACTACAATGAGCAGTTCTTC. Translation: CSAHPQGRDYNEQFF.

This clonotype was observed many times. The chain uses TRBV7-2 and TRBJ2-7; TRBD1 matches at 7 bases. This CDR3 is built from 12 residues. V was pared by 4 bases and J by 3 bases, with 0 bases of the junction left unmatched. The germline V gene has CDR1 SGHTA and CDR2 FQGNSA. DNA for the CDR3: TGTGCCAGCAGCTGGGACAGCTACGAGCAGTACTTC. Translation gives CASSWDSYEQYF.

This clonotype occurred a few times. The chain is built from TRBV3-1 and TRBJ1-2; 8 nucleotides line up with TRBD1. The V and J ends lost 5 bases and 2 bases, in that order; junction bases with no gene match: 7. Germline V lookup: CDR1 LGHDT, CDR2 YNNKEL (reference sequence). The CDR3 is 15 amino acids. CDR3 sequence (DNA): TGTGCCAGCAGCGCGCAGGGGGCGCGGAACTATGGCTACACCTTC. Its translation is CASSAQGARNYGYTF. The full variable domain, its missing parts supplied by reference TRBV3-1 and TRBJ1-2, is DTAVSQTPKYLVTQMGNDKSIKCEQNLGHDTMYWYKQDSKKFLKIMFSYNNKELIINETVPNRFSPKSPDKAHLNLHINSLELGDSAVYFCASSAQGARNYGYTFGSGTRLTVV.

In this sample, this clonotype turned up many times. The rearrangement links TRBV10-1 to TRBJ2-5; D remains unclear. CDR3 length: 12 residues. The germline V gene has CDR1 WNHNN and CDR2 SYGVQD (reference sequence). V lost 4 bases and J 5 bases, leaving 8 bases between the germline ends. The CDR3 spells CASSVDSETQYF. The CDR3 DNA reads TGCGCCAGCAGTGTCGATTCGGAGACCCAGTACTTC.

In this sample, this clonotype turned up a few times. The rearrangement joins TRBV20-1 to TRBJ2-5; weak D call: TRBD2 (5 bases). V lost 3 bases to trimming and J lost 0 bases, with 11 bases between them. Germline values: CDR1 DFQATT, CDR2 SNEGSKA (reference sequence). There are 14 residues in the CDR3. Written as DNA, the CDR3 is TGCAGTGCTAGCGAGGGTTGGTACCAAGAGACCCAGTACTTC. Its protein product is CSASEGWYQETQYF.

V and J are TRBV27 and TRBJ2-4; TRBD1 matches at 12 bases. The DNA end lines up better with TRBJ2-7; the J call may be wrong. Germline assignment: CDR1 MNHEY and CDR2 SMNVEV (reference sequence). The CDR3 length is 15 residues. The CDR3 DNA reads TGTGCCAGCAGTCTCCAAGGGACAGGGGGCTCCGAGCAGTACTTC. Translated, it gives CASSLQGTGGSEQYF.

Here the CDR3 DNA reads TGCGCCAGCAGTTTCCAGCCAGCTAACTATGGCTACACCTTC. Its translation is CASSFQPANYGYTF. The rearrangement joins TRBV5-1 to TRBJ1-2; D is undetermined. Germline loops: CDR1 SGHRS, CDR2 YFSETQ. Trimming pared 5 bases from V and 0 bases from J, leaving 11 bases between. This CDR3 has 14 amino acids. Full variable domain (rest looked up from reference TRBV5-1 and TRBJ1-2): KAGVTQTPRYLIKTRGQQVTLSCSPISGHRSVSWYQQTPGQGLQFLFEYFSETQRNKGNFPGRFSGRQFSNSRSEMNVSTLELGDSALYLCASSFQPANYGYTFGSGTRLTVV.

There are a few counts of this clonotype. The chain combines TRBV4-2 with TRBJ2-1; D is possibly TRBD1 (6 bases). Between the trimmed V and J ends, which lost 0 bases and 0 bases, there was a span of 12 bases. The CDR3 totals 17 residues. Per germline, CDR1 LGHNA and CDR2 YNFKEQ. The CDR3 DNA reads TGTGCCAGCAGCCAAGAGGGTAGGGGGAGCTCCTACAATGAGCAGTTCTTC. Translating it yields CASSQEGRGSSYNEQFF.